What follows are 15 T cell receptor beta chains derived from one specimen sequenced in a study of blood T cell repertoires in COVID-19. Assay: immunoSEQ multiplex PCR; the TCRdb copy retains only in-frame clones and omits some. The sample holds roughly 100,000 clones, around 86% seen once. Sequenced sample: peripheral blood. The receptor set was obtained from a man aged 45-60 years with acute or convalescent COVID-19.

The CDR3 DNA is TGCGCCAGCAGCAAGGACCGGACAGGGACGAGCACTGAAGCTTTCTTT. It codes for CASSKDRTGTSTEAFF. The V gene is TRBV5-1, the J gene TRBJ1-1; 8 nucleotides align to TRBD1. From germline, CDR1 is SGHRS and CDR2 YFSETQ. V was pared by 4 bases and J by 4 bases, with 12 bases of the junction left unmatched. This CDR3 spans 16 amino acids.

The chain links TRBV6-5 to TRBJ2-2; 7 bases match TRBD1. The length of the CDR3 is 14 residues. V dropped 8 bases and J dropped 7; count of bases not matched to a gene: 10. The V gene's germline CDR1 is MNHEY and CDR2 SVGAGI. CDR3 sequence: CASGPTGLDGELFF. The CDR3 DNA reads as TGTGCCAGCGGACCGACAGGGTTGGACGGGGAGCTGTTTTTT.

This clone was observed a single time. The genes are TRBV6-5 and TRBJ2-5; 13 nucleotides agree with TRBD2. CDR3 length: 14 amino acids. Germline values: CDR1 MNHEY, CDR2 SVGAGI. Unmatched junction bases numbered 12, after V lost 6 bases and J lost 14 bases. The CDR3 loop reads CASSPPGLAGWLYF. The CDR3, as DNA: TGTGCCAGCAGCCCGCCGGGACTAGCGGGATGGCTTTACTTC.

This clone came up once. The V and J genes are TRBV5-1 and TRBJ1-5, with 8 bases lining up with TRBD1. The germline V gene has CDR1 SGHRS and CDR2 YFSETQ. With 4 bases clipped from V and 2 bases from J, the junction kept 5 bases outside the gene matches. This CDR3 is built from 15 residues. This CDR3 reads CASSKTGAGNQPQHF. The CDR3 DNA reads TGCGCCAGCAGCAAGACAGGGGCGGGCAATCAGCCCCAGCATTTT.

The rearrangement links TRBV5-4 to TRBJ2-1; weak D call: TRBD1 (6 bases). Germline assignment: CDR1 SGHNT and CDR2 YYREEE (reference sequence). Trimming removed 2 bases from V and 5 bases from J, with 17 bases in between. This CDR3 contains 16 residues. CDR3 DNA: TGTGCCAGCAGCTTAGTCCGACAGGCGGTTAACAATGAGCAGTTCTTC. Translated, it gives CASSLVRQAVNNEQFF.

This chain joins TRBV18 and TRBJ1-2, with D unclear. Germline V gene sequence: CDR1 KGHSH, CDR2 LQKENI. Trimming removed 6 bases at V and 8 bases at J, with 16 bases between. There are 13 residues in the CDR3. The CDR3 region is CASSPASSGGYTF. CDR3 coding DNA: TGTGCCAGCTCCCCAGCCTCCTCGGGAGGCTACACCTTC.

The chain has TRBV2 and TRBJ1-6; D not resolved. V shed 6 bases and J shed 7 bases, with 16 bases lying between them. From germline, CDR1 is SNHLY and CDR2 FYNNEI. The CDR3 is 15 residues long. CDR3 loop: CASRMNREINSPLHF. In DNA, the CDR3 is TGTGCCAGCAGAATGAACCGGGAGATAAATTCACCCCTCCACTTT.

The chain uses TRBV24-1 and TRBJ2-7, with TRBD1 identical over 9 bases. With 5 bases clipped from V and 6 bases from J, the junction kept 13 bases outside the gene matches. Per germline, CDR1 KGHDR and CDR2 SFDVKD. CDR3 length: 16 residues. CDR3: CATSAAGQGMLGEQYF. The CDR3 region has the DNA TGTGCCACCAGTGCCGCCGGACAGGGGATGTTGGGCGAGCAGTACTTC.

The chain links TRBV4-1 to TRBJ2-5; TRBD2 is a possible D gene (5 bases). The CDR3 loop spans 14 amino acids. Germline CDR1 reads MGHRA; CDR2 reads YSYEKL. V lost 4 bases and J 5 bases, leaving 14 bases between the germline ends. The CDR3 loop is CASSPLGSGETQYF. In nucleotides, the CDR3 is TGCGCCAGCAGCCCCCTAGGGTCGGGGGAGACCCAGTACTTC.

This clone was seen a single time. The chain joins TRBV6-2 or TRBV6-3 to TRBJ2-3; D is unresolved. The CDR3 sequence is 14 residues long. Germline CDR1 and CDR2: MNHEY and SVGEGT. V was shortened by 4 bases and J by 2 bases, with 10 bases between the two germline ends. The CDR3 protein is CASSSILFTDTQYF. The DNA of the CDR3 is TGTGCCAGCAGTTCCATACTTTTCACAGATACGCAGTATTTT.

The CDR3 region is CASSQGWKGDTEAFF. CDR3 DNA sequence: TGTGCCAGCAGCCAAGGATGGAAAGGGGACACTGAAGCTTTCTTT. V is TRBV3-1 (or the pseudogene TRBV3-2) and J is TRBJ1-1; maybe TRBD1 (5 bases). The germline gives CDR1 LGHDT, CDR2 YNNKEL (reference sequence). Trimming stripped 1 base from V and 3 bases from J, with 12 bases between. There are 15 residues in the CDR3.

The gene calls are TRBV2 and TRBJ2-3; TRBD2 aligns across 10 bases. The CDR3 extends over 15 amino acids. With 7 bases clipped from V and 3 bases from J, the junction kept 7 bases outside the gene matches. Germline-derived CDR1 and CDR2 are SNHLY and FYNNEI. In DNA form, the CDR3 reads TGTGCCAGCAAAGGACTAGCGGTTTGGACAGATACGCAGTATTTT. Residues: CASKGLAVWTDTQYF.

CDR3 sequence reads: CASSLGLRVPLHF. The CDR3 DNA follows: TGTGCCAGCAGCTTAGGGCTCAGGGTACCCCTCCACTTT. The rearrangement joins TRBV7-2 to TRBJ1-6; D may be TRBD1 (5 bases). V shed 1 base and J shed 12 bases, with 10 bases lying between them. Germline V gives CDR1 SGHTA, CDR2 FQGNSA. The CDR3 has 13 amino acids.

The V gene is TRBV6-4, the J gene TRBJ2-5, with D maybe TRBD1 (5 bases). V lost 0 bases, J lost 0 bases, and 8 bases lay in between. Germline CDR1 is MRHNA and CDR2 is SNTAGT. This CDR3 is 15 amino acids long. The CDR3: CASSDSDRYQETQYF. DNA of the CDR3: TGTGCCAGCAGTGACTCTGACAGATACCAAGAGACCCAGTACTTC.

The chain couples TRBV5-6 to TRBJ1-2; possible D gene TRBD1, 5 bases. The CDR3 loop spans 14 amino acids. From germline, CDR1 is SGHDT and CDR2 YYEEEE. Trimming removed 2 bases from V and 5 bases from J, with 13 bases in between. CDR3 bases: TGTGCCAGCAGCTTATCGACAGAACTGTATGGCTACACCTTC. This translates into CASSLSTELYGYTF.